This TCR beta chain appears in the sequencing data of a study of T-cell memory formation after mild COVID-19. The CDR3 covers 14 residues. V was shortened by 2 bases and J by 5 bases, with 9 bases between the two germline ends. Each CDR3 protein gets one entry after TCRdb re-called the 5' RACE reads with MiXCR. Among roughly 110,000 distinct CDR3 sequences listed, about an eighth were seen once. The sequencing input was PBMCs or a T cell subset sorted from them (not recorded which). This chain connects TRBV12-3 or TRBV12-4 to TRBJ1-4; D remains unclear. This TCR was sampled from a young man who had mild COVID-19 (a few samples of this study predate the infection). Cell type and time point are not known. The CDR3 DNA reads TGTGCCAGCAGTTTAAAAGGGTCAAATGAAAAACTGTTTTTT. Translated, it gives CASSLKGSNEKLFF.